The clone carrying this T cell receptor (beta chain) appeared many times. Sequencing used immunoSEQ multiplex PCR; TCRdb keeps in-frame clones, though not all of them. The sample records 85,000 to 130,000 clones, over 55% being singletons. The CDR3 extends over 15 amino acids. Germline loops: CDR1 MNHEY, CDR2 SVGAGI. Trimming pared 2 bases from V and 8 bases from J, leaving 16 bases between. This record belongs to a study of blood T cell repertoires in COVID-19. This chain joins TRBV6-5 and TRBJ2-1; D possibly corresponds to TRBD2 (7 bases). This receptor was taken from a human donor with acute or convalescent COVID-19. The donor label of this sample is uncertain. Sequences were obtained from peripheral blood. Here the CDR3 DNA reads TGTGCCAGCAGTTACCGGGGGGCACTTCTCGATGAGCAGTTCTTC. Translating it yields CASSYRGALLDEQFF.